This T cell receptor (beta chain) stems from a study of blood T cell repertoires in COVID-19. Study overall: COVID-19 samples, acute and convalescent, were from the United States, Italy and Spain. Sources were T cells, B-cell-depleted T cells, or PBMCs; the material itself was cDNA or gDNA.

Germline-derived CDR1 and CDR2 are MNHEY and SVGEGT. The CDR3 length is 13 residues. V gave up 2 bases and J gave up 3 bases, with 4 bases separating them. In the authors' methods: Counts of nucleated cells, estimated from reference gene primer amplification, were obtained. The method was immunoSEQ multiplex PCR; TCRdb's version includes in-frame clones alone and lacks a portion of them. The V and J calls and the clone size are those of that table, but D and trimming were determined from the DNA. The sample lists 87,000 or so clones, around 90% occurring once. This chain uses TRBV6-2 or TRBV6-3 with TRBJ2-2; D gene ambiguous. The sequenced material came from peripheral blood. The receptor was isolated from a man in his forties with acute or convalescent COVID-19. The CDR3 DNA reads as TGTGCCAGCAGTTACCAATACACCGGGGAGCTGTTTTTT. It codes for CASSYQYTGELFF.